Listed here are 11 T cell receptor beta chains from one sample, sequenced in a study of T cells in Graves' hyperthyroidism and ophthalmopathy. Template material for amplifying TCR beta CDR3 regions consisted of RNA transcripts. The TCR CDR3 was amplified in a first-round RT-PCR using the HTBI primer set. TCRdb re-analysed the multiplex PCR reads in MiXCR, keeping a single row per CDR3 protein. The sample holds more than 450,000 distinct CDR3 sequences; approximately 14% are singletons and the top ten take about 14%. The specimen sequenced was blood. Receptors originate from a woman in her thirties or forties with Graves' hyperthyroidism.

This clonotype was seen ten or more times. J is TRBJ1-1 and V is TRBV6-2 or TRBV6-3, with D hard to call. The V and J ends lost 1 base and 1 base respectively, with 4 bases between them. Per the germline V gene, CDR1 is MNHEY and CDR2 is SVGEGT. The CDR3 has 13 residues. CDR3 region: CASSYYPNTEAFF. The CDR3 DNA reads TGTGCCAGCAGTTACTACCCGAACACTGAAGCTTTCTTT.

Many counts were recorded for this clonotype. The chain links TRBV27 to TRBJ2-5; no firm D call. This CDR3 is built from 12 residues. The V end lost 4 bases, the J end lost 2 bases, and 5 bases lay between the germline ends. The germline V gene has CDR1 MNHEY and CDR2 SMNVEV (reference sequence). CDR3 nucleotide sequence: TGTGCCAGCAGTTCATTACAAGAGACCCAGTACTTC. Protein product: CASSSLQETQYF.

This clonotype turned up a few times. One base away lies a much larger clone, so this may be a sequencing read error. The chain has TRBV3-1 and TRBJ1-1; a possible D gene is TRBD1 (5 bases). This CDR3 has 13 amino acids. In germline, CDR1 is LGHDT, CDR2 YNNKEL (reference sequence). V lost 6 bases and J lost 6, with 14 bases in between. CDR3 DNA: TGTGCCAGCAGACTAAAGCGGGGCCCTGAAGCTTTCTTT. Translated: CASRLKRGPEAFF.

With respect to this clonotype: The junction departs from the called germline gene at one end, perhaps through a read error. This rearrangement joins TRBV2 to TRBJ1-1; tentatively, D is TRBD1 (5 bases). The CDR3 has 13 residues. Germline values: CDR1 SNHLY, CDR2 FYNNEI. In DNA, the CDR3 is TGTGCCGGGGCTCAGGGCCTGAACACTGGAGCTTTCTTT. Encoded protein: CAGAQGLNTGAFF.

This clonotype was detected ten times or more. This chain connects TRBV30 to TRBJ2-5; D remains ambiguous. The CDR3 spans 14 residues. V lost 0 bases to trimming and J lost 1 base, with 9 bases between them. Germline loops: CDR1 GTSNPN, CDR2 SVGIG (reference sequence). The DNA for the CDR3 is TGTGCCTGGAGTGTGGTAGCAGTCCAAGAGACCCAGTACTTC. This gives the protein CAWSVVAVQETQYF.

This clonotype was seen more than once but under ten times. Compared with germline, one end of the junction differs, possibly owing to a read error. This chain uses TRBV25-1 with TRBJ2-1; 7 positions match TRBD1. This CDR3 region has 14 residues. The germline CDR1 and CDR2 sequences are MGHDK and SYGVNS. Here the CDR3 DNA reads TGTGCCAGCAGCCCTATACAGGGGTACATTGAGCAGTTCTTC. Translated, it gives CASSPIQGYIEQFF.

This clonotype was recorded at least ten times. The chain joins TRBV3-1 to TRBJ2-7, with D perhaps TRBD2 (7 bases). With 1 base removed from V and 4 bases from J, the gap between germline ends came to 14 bases. Germline CDR1 is LGHDT and CDR2 is YNNKEL (reference sequence). This CDR3 spans 15 amino acids. The CDR3 here is CASSQARGAFYEQYF. Here the CDR3 DNA reads TGTGCCAGCAGCCAAGCCCGGGGGGCCTTTTACGAGCAGTACTTC.

In this sample, this clonotype turned up a few times. This may arise from a read error, as a much more abundant clone is one base away. The chain uses TRBV7-2 and TRBJ2-7; TRBD1 might be the D (6 bases). V was cut by 2 bases and J by 1 base, with 9 bases left in between. The CDR3 runs 14 residues. CDR1 SGHTA and CDR2 FQGNSA come from the germline V gene. CDR3 in DNA: TGTGCCAGCAGCTTATATAGGGGGTCCTACGAGCAGTACTTC. It yields the protein CASSLYRGSYEQYF.

This clonotype turned up a few times. The gene calls are TRBV6-1 and TRBJ1-5; D unclear. The germline V gene has CDR1 MNHNS and CDR2 SASEGT. The V and J ends lost 6 bases and 1 base respectively, with 13 bases between them. This CDR3 has 15 amino acids. The CDR3, as DNA: TGTGCCAGCAGACGGGAGGTGCGAAGCAATCAGCCCCAGCATTTT. Translation: CASRREVRSNQPQHF.

Many counts were recorded for this clonotype. V and J are TRBV5-1 and TRBJ2-1, with 7 bases identical to TRBD1. J was trimmed by 3 bases and V by 2 bases; bases with no gene match: 11. This CDR3 comprises 17 residues. Germline lookup yields CDR1 SGHRS and CDR2 YFSETQ. CDR3 DNA sequence: TGCGCCAGCAGCTTACTTTTCGGGACAGTGGGCTACAATGAGCAGTTCTTC. Protein product: CASSLLFGTVGYNEQFF.

The rearrangement uses TRBV28 and TRBJ1-2; 8 bases match TRBD1. With 7 bases clipped from V and 8 bases from J, the junction kept 6 bases outside the gene matches. Germline assignment: CDR1 MDHEN and CDR2 SYDVKM. This CDR3 is 12 amino acids long. The CDR3 spells CASNTGGGGYTF. The CDR3 region has the DNA TGTGCCAGCAATACAGGGGGGGGGGGCTACACCTTC.